This TCR beta chain was recorded in a study of CD8+ T cells in alopecia areata. Sorting from PBMCs produced CD4+ and CD8+ T cells. Concerning this clone itself: Its specificity is not known.

Extracted RNA was reverse transcribed, and the resulting cDNA served as sequencing template. Libraries were prepared by immunoSEQ multiplex PCR; TCRdb keeps only in-frame clonotypes and omits some of them. In the table there are about 140,000 clones, approximately 56% of which are singletons. Points from the study as a whole: For lesional scalp, especially alopecia totalis/universalis, clonality was higher than in normal scalp. Clarity of TCR sharing across patients fell short of that in mice, possibly HLA-related. Sequencing of scalp tissue also captures the resident alphabeta T cells of normal skin.

Trimming left V 3 bases short and J 5 bases short, with 11 bases between. This CDR3 has 14 residues. Germline assignment: CDR1 MNHEY and CDR2 SMNVEV (reference sequence). The sequenced material came from CD8+ T cells sorted from blood. The receptor was isolated from a human donor in good health. The rearrangement joins TRBV27 to TRBJ2-1; D ambiguous. The CDR3 region is CASSLLTRDNEQFF. The CDR3 region has the DNA TGTGCCAGCAGTTTGTTGACAAGGGACAATGAGCAGTTCTTC.